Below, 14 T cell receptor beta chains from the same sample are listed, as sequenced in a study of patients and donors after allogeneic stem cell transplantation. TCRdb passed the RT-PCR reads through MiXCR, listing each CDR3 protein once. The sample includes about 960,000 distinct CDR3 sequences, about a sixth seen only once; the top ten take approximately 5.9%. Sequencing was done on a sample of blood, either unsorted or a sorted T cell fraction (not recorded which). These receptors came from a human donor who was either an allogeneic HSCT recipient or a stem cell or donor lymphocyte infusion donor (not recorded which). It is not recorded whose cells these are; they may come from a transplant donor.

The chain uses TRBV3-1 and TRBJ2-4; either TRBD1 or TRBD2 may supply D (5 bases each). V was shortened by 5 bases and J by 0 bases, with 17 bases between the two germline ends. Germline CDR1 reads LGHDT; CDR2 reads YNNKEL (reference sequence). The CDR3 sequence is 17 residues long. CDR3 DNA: TGTGCCAGCAGCACCCGGGACGTCGAGCTAGCCAAAAACATTCAGTACTTC. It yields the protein CASSTRDVELAKNIQYF.

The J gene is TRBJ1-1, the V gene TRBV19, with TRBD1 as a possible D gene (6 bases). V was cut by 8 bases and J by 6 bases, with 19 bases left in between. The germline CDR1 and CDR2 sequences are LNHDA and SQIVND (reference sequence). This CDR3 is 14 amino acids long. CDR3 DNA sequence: TGTGCCAGTGGAGGTAACAGGGTTACCCCTGAAGCTTTCTTT. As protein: CASGGNRVTPEAFF.

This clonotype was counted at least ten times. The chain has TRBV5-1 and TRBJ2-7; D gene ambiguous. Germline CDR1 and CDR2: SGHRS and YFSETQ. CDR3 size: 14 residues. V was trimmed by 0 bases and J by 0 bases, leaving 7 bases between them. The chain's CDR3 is CASSLEGLSYEQYF. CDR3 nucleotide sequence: TGCGCCAGCAGCTTGGAAGGGCTCTCCTACGAGCAGTACTTC.

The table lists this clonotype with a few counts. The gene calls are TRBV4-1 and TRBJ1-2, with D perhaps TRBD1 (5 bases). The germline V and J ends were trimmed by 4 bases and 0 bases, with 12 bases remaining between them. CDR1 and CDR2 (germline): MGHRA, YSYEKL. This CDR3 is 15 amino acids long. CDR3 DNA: TGCGCCAGCAGCCTTCCAGGGCGAGCTAACTATGGCTACACCTTC. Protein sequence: CASSLPGRANYGYTF.

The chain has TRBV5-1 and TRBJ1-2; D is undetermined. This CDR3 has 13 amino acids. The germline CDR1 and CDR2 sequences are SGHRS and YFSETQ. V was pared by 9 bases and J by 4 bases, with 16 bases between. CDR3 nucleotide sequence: TGCGCCACCGAGGCGTCCGGCGCCTATGGCTACACCTTC. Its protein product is CATEASGAYGYTF.

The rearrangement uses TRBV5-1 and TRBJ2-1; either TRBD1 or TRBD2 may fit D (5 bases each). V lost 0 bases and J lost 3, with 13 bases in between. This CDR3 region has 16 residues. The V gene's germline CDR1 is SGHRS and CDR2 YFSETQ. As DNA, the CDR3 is TGCGCCAGCAGCTTGGGAGGGGCCCTATACTACAATGAGCAGTTCTTC. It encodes CASSLGGALYYNEQFF. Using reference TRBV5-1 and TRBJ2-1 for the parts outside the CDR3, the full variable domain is KAGVTQTPRYLIKTRGQQVTLSCSPISGHRSVSWYQQTPGQGLQFLFEYFSETQRNKGNFPGRFSGRQFSNSRSEMNVSTLELGDSALYLCASSLGGALYYNEQFFGPGTRLTVL.

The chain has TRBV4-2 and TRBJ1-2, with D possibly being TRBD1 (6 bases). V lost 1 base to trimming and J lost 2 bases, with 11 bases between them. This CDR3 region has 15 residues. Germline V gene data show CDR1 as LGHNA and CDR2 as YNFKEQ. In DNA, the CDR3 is TGTGCCAGCAGCCAAGTACGGGACATGAACTATGGCTACACCTTC. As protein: CASSQVRDMNYGYTF.

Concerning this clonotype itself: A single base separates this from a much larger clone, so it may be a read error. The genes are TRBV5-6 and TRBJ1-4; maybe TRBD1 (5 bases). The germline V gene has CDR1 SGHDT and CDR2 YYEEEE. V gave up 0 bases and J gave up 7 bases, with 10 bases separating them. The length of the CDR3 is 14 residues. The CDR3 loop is CASSLGQWGEKLFF. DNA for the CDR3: TGTGCCAGCAGCTTGGGACAGTGGGGTGAAAAACTGTTTTTT.

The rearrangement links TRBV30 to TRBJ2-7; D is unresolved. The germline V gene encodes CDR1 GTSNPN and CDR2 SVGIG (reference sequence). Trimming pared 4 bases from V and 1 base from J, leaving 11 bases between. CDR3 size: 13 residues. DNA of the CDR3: TGTGCCTGGAAGGCAGGAGCGTCCTACGAGCAGTACTTC. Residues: CAWKAGASYEQYF.

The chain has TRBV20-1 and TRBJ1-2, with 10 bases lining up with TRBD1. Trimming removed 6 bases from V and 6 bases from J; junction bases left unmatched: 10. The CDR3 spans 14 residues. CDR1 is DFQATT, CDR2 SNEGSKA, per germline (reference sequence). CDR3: CSARDRGSWDGYTF. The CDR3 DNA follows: TGCAGTGCCAGGGACAGGGGTTCTTGGGATGGCTACACCTTC.

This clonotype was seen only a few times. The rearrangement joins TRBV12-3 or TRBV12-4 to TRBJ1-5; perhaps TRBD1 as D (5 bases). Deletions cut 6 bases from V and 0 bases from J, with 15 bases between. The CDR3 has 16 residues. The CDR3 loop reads CASSPRLRGSNQPQHF. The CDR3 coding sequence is TGTGCCAGCAGCCCTAGACTGAGGGGTAGCAATCAGCCCCAGCATTTT.

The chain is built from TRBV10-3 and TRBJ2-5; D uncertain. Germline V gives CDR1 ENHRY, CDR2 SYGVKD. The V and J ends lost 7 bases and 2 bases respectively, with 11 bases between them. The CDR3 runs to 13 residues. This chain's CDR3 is CAIKARQQETQYF. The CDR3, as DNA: TGTGCCATCAAGGCTAGACAACAAGAGACCCAGTACTTC.

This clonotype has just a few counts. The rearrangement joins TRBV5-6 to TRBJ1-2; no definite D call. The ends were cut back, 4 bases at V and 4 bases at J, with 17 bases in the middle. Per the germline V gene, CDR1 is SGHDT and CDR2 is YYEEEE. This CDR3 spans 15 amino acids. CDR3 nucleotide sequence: TGTGCCAGCAGCCCCAGTAGAACAGCCGTCTATGGCTACACCTTC. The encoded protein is CASSPSRTAVYGYTF.

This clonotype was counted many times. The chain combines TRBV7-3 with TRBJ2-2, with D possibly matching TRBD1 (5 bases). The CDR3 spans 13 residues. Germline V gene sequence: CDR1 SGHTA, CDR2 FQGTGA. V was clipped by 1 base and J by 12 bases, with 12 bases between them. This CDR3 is CASSLRQGKKLFF. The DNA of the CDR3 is TGTGCCAGCAGCTTAAGGCAGGGAAAGAAGCTGTTTTTT.